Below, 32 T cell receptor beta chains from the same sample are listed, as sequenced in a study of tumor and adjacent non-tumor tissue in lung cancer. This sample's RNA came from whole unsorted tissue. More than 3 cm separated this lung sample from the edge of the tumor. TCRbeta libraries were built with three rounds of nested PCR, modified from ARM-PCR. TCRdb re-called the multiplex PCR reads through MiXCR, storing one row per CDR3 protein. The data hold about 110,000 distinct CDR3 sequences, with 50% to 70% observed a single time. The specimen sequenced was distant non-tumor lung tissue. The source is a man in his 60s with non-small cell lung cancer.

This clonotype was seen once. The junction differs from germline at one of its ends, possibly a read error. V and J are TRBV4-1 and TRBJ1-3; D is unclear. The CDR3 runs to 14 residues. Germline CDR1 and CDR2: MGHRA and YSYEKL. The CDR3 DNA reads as TGCACCAGCAGCCGAGAGAGCTCTGGAGACACCATATATTTT. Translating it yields CTSSRESSGDTIYF.

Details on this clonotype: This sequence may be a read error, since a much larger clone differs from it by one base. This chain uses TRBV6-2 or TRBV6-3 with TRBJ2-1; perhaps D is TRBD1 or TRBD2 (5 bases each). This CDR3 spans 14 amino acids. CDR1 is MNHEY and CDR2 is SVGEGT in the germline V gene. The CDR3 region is CASSYQGLAGEQLF. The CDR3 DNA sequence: TGTGCCAGCAGTTACCAGGGTCTAGCTGGTGAGCAGCTCTTC.

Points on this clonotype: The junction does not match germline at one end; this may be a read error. Written as DNA, the CDR3 is TGTACCAGCAGTGGCTTCACCGGGCCGACCTACGAGCAGTACTTC. Its protein is CTSSGFTGPTYEQYF. The chain is built from TRBV6-2 or TRBV6-3 and TRBJ2-7; D remains ambiguous. There are 15 residues in the CDR3. Germline lookup yields CDR1 MNHEY and CDR2 SVGEGT.

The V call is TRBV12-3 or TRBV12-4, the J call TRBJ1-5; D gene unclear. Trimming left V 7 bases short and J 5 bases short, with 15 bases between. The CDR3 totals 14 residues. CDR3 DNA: TGTGCCAGCATCCCCGGCGAAACCTATCAGCCCCAGCATTTT. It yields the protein CASIPGETYQPQHF.

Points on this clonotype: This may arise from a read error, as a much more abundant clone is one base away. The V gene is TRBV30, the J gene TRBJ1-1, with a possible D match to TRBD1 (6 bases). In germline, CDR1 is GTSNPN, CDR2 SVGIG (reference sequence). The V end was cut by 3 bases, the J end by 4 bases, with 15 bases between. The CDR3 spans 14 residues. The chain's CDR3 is CAWSRGQLSTEAFF. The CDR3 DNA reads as TGTGCCTGGAGCCGGGGACAATTGAGCACTGAAGCTTTCTTT. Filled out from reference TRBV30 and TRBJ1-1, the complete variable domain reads SQTIHQWPATLVQPVGSPLSLECTVEGTSNPNLYWYRQAAGRGLQLLFYSVGIGQISSEVPQNLSASRPQDRQFILSSKKLLLSDSGFYLCAWSRGQLSTEAFFGQGTRLTVV.

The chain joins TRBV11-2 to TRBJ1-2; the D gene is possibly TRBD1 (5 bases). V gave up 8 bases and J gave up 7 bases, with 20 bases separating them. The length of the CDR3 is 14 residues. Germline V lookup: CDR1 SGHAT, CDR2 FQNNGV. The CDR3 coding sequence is TGTGCCAGCGGCGCTGGTGCGGGGGTCGGTGGCTACACCTTC. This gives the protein CASGAGAGVGGYTF.

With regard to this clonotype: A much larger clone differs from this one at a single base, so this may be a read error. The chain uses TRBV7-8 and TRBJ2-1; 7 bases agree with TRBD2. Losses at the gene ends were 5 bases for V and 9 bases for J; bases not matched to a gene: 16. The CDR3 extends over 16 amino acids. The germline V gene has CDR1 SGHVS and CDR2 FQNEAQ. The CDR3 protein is CASSPPEVGGFCEQFF. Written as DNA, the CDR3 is TGTGCCAGCAGCCCCCCGGAGGTGGGGGGGTTTTGTGAGCAGTTCTTC.

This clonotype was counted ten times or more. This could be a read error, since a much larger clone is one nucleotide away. DNA of the CDR3: TGTACCAGCAGCCTCAGGGATGAGCAGTTCTTC. Its translation is CTSSLRDEQFF. The chain couples TRBV11-2 to TRBJ2-1, with TRBD1 as a possible D gene (5 bases). The CDR3 loop spans 11 amino acids. CDR1 SGHAT and CDR2 FQNNGV come from the germline V gene.

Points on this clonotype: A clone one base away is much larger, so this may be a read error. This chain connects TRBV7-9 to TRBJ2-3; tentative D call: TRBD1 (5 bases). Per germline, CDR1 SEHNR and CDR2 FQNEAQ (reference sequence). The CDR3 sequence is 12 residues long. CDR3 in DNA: TGTGCCAGCAGCTCCTTAGGGGATACGCAGAATTTT. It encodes CASSSLGDTQNF.

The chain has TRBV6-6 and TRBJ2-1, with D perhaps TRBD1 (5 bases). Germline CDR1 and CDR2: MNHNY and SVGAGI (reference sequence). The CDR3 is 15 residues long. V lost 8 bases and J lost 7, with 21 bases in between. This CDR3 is CASPKGRWPGNEQFF. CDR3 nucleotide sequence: TGTGCCAGCCCAAAGGGGCGGTGGCCTGGGAATGAGCAGTTCTTC.

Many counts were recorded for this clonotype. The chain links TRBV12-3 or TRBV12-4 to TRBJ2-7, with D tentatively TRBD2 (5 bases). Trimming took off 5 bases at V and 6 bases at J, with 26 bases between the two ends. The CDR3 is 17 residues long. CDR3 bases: TGTGCCAGCAGTCCAGATCGCGGGCCAAGTTCACTAGGCGAGCAGTACTTC. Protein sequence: CASSPDRGPSSLGEQYF.

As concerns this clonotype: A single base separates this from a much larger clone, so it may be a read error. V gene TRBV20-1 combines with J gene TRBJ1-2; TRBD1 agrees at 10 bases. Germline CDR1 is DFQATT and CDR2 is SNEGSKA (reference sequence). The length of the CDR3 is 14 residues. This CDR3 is CSARPGTGVGGYIF. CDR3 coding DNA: TGCAGTGCTCGCCCCGGGACAGGGGTCGGTGGCTACATCTTC.

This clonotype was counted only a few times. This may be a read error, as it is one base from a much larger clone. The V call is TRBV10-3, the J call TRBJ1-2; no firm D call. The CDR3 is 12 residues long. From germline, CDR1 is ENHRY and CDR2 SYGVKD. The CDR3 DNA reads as TGTGCCATCAGTGCCGGTCCCGGAGGCTACGCCTTC. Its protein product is CAISAGPGGYAF.

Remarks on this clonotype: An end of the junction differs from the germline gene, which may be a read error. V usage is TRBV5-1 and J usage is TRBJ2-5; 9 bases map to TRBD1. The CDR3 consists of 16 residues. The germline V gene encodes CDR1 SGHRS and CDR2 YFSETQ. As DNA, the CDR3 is TGCGCCAGCCAGAACACCGGGACAGGGTATGAAGAGACTCAGTACTTC. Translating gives CASQNTGTGYEETQYF.

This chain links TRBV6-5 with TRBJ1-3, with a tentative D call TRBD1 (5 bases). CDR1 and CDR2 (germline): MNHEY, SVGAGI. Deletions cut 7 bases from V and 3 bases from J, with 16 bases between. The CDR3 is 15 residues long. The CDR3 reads CASNRVGRGGNTIYF. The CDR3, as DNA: TGTGCCAGCAACCGAGTAGGGAGGGGTGGAAACACCATATATTTT.

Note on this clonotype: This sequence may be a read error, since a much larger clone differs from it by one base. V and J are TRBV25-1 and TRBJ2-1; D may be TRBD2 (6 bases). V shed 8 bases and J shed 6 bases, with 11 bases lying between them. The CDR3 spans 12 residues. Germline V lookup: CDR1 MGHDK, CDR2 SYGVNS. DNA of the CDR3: TGTGCCAGCTACCCGGAGGGCAATGAGCAGTTCTTC. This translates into CASYPEGNEQFF.

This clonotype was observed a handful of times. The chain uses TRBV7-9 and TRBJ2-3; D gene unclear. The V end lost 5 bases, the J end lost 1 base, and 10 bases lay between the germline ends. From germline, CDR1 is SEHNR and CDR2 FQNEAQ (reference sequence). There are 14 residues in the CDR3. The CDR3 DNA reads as TGTGCCAGCAGCAAGTCAGGCGGCACAGATACGCAGTATTTT. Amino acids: CASSKSGGTDTQYF. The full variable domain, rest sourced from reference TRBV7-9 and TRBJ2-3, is DTGVSQNPRHKITKRGQNVTFRCDPISEHNRLYWYRQTLGQGPEFLTYFQNEAQLEKSRLLSDRFSAERPKGSFSTLEIQRTEQGDSAMYLCASSKSGGTDTQYFGPGTRLTVL.

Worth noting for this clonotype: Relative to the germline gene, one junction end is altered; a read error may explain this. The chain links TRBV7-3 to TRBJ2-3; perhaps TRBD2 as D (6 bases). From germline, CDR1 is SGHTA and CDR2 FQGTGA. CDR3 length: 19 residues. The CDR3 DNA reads TGTGCCAGTAGCTCGAAATATCGACTAGACCCTACTGGCACAGATACGCAGTATTTT. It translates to CASSSKYRLDPTGTDTQYF. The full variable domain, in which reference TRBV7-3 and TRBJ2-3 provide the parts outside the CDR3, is GAGVSQTPSNKVTEKGKYVELRCDPISGHTALYWYRQSLGQGPEFLIYFQGTGAADDSGLPNDRFFAVRPEGSVSTLKIQRTERGDSAVYLCASSSKYRLDPTGTDTQYFGPGTRLTVL.

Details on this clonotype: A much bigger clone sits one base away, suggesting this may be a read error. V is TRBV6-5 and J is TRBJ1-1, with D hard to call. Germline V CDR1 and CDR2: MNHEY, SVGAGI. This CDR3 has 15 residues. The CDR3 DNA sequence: TGTGTCAGCAGTTACTCGAGATGGGGAGGGATTGAAGCTTTCTTT. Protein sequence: CVSSYSRWGGIEAFF.

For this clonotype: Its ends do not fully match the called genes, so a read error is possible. The CDR3 loop is CAGSLGLASGEQYF. CDR3 coding DNA: TGCGCCGGCAGTTTGGGACTAGCGTCGGGGGAGCAGTACTTC. The V call is TRBV11-3, the J call TRBJ2-7, with 10 bases identical to TRBD2. This CDR3 comprises 14 residues. CDR1 is SGHNT, CDR2 YENEEA, per germline.

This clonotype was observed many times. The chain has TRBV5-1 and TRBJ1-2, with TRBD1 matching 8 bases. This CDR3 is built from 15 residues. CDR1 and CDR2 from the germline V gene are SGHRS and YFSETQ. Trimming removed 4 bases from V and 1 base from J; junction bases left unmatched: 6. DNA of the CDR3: TGCGCCAGCAGCGTAAACAGGGGGATTAACTATGGCTACACCTTC. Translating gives CASSVNRGINYGYTF.

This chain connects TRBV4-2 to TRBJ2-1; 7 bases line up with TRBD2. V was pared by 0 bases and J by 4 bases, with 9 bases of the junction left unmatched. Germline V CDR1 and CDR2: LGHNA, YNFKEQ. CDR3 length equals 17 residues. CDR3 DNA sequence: TGTGCCAGCAGCCAAGATAGGACTAGTGACAAATACAATGAGCAGTTCTTC. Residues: CASSQDRTSDKYNEQFF.

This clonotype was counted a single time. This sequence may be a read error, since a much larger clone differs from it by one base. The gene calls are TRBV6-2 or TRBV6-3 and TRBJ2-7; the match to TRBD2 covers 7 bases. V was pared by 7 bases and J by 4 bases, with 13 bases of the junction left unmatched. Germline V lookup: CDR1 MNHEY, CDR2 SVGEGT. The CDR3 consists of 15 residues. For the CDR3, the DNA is TGTGCCAGCAACCTGATCGGACTAGAGCCTTACGAGCAGTACTTC. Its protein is CASNLIGLEPYEQYF.

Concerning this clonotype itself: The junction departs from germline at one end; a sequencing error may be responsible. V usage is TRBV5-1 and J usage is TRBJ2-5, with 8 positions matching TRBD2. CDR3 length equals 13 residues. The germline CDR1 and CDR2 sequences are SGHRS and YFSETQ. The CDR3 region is CANSIAGWEAQYF. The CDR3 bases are TGCGCCAACAGCATAGCGGGGTGGGAGGCCCAGTACTTC. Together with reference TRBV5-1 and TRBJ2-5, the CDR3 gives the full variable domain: KAGVTQTPRYLIKTRGQQVTLSCSPISGHRSVSWYQQTPGQGLQFLFEYFSETQRNKGNFPGRFSGRQFSNSRSEMNVSTLELGDSALYLCANSIAGWEAQYFGPGTRLLVL.

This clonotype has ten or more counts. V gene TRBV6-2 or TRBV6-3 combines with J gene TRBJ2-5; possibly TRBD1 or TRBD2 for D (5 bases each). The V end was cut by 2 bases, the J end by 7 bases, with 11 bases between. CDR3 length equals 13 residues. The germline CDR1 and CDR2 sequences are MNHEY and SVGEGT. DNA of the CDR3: TGTGCCAGCAGTTACGGGGCCCGGGGGACCCAGTACTTC. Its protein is CASSYGARGTQYF.

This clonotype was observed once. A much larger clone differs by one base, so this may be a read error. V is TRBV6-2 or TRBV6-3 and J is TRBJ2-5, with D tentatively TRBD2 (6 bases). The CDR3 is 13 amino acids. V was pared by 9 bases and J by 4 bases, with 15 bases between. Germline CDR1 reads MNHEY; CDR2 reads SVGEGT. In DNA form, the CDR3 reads TGTGCCAGTTGGGGGGTGAGGGGAGAGACCCAGTACTTC. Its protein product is CASWGVRGETQYF.

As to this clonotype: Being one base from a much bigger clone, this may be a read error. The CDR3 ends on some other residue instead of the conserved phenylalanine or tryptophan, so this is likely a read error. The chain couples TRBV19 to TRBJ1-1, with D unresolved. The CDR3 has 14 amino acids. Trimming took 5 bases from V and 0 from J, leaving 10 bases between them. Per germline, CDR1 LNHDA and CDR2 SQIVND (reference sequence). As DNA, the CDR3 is TGTGCCAGTAGTCCAAGGACGGTGAACACTGAAGCTTTCTAT. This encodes CASSPRTVNTEAFY.

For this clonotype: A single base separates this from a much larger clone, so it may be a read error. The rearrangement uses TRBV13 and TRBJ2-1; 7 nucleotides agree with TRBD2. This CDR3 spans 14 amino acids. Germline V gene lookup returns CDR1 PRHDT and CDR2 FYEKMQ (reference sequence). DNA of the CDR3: TGTGCCAGCAGCCCCAGCGGGGCCTACAGTGAGCAGTTCTTC. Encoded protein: CASSPSGAYSEQFF.

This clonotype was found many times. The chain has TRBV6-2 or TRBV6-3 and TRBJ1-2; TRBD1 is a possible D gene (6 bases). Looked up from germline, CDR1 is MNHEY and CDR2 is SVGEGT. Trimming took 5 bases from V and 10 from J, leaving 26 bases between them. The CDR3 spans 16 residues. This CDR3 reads CASSPGDITTFSDYTF. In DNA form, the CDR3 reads TGTGCCAGCAGTCCCGGGGACATCACAACCTTCTCGGACTACACCTTC.

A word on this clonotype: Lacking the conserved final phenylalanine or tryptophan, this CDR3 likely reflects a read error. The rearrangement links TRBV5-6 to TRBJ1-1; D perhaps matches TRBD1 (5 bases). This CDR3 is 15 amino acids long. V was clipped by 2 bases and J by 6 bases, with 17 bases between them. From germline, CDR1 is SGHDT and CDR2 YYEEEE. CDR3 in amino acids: CASSFVTGLAAEAFS. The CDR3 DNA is TGTGCCAGCAGCTTTGTGACGGGGCTCGCCGCTGAAGCTTTCTCT.

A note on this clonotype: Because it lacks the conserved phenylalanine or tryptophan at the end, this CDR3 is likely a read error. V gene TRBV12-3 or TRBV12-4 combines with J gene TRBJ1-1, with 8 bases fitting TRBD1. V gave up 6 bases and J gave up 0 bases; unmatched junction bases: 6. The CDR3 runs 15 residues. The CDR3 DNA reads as TGTGCCAGCAGAGCGGACAGGGAAGTGAACACTGAAGCTTTCCTT. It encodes CASRADREVNTEAFL.

In DNA form, the CDR3 reads TGTGCCACCAGTCCGGCTGGGTCTGGAGGGACCCAGTACTTC. Its translation: CATSPAGSGGTQYF. The chain joins TRBV11-2 to TRBJ2-5; the D gene is possibly TRBD2 (5 bases). Germline-derived CDR1 and CDR2 are SGHAT and FQNNGV. This CDR3 region has 14 residues. The V and J ends lost 10 bases and 7 bases respectively, with 22 bases between them.